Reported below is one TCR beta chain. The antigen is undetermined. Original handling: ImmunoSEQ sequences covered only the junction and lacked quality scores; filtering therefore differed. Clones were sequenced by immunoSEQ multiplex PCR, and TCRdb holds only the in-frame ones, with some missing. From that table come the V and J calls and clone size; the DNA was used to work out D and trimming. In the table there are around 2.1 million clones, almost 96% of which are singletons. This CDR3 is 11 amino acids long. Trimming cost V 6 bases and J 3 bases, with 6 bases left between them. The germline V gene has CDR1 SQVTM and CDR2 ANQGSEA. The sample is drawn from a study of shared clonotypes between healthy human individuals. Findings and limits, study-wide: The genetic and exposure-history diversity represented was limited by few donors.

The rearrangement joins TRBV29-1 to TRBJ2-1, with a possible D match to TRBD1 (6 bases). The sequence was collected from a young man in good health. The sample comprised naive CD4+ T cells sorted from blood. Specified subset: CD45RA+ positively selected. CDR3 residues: CSVDSYNEQFF. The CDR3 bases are TGCAGCGTGGACAGCTACAATGAGCAGTTCTTC.